A single sample gave rise to the 25 T cell receptor beta chains below, sequenced in a study of blood T cells in healthy people across ages. A second PCR, run for roughly 7 to 11 cycles, used a sample-barcoded 5' primer plus a J-beta primer mix. TCRdb re-derived calls from the 5' RACE reads in MiXCR, one entry per CDR3 protein. The sample holds 850,000 to 1,100,000 distinct CDR3 sequences, approximately 38% seen once. Material for sequencing was blood. The receptors were sampled from a man between 18 and 29 years old in good health.

The DNA of the CDR3 is TGCAGCGTTGAACTCAGGGATCCTTATGGCTACACCTTC. Protein sequence: CSVELRDPYGYTF. This rearrangement joins TRBV29-1 to TRBJ1-2, with D tentatively TRBD1 (5 bases). Trimming took off 2 bases at V and 5 bases at J, with 12 bases between the two ends. The CDR3 sequence is 13 residues long. Germline lookup yields CDR1 SQVTM and CDR2 ANQGSEA.

The chain couples TRBV29-1 to TRBJ2-7; D perhaps matches TRBD2 (6 bases). CDR1 and CDR2 (germline): SQVTM, ANQGSEA. The CDR3 runs 13 residues. V shed 7 bases and J shed 4 bases, with 17 bases lying between them. CDR3 sequence (DNA): TGCAGCGCCGAGCGGGTGGGGGGTTACGAGCAGTACTTC. It specifies CSAERVGGYEQYF.

The count of this clonotype is one. The chain is built from TRBV6-2 or TRBV6-3 and TRBJ2-1; no clear D. Per the germline V gene, CDR1 is MNHEY and CDR2 is SVGEGT. The CDR3 is made up of 17 amino acids. The ends were cut back, 0 bases at V and 0 bases at J, with 12 bases in the middle. The CDR3: CASSYSSGLSSYNEQFF. The CDR3 bases are TGTGCCAGCAGTTACTCTTCAGGTTTGAGCTCCTACAATGAGCAGTTCTTC.

V and J are TRBV14 and TRBJ2-1; D may be TRBD1 (6 bases). The CDR3 length is 16 residues. Germline CDR1 and CDR2: SGHDN and FVKESK. V was clipped by 3 bases and J by 7 bases, with 19 bases between them. DNA of the CDR3: TGTGCCAGCAGCCACCTCAGGGGCAGGGTATTAAATGAGCAGTTCTTC. Its translation: CASSHLRGRVLNEQFF.

Comment on this clonotype: A much larger clone sits a single nucleotide away, making a read error possible. The CDR3 is CASSSPKDRGHNEQFF. The CDR3 bases are TGTGCCAGCAGCTCCCCGAAGGACAGGGGCCACAATGAGCAGTTCTTC. The chain carries TRBV7-9 and TRBJ2-1; 9 nucleotides align to TRBD1. Unmatched junction bases numbered 9, after V lost 4 bases and J lost 5 bases. This CDR3 is built from 16 residues. The V gene's germline CDR1 is SEHNR and CDR2 FQNEAQ (reference sequence).

The chain has TRBV12-3 or TRBV12-4 and TRBJ2-3; D gene uncertain. Trimming took off 6 bases at V and 0 bases at J, with 13 bases between the two ends. This CDR3 has 15 amino acids. CDR3 residues: CASRVYQESTDTQYF. CDR3 sequence (DNA): TGTGCCAGCAGAGTTTACCAGGAGAGCACAGATACGCAGTATTTT.

The chain combines TRBV7-2 with TRBJ2-2; 7 nucleotides match TRBD1. CDR1 and CDR2 from the germline V gene are SGHTA and FQGNSA. The CDR3 loop spans 15 amino acids. V lost 4 bases and J lost 4; bases outside the gene matches: 6. The CDR3 reads CASSSRRGRTGELFF. CDR3 bases: TGTGCCAGCAGCTCTCGTAGGGGGCGCACCGGGGAGCTGTTTTTT.

The CDR3 loop reads CASSANNRRYGYTF. The CDR3 nucleotides read TGTGCCAGCAGTGCTAACAACCGACGCTATGGCTACACCTTC. V gene TRBV25-1 combines with J gene TRBJ1-2; no reliable D call. CDR3 length: 14 amino acids. From germline, CDR1 is MGHDK and CDR2 SYGVNS. V was cut by 4 bases and J by 4 bases, with 13 bases left in between.

The J gene is TRBJ2-7, the V gene TRBV28; 7 bases align to TRBD1. The J call may be faulty, since TRBJ2-5 better matches the DNA end. The CDR3 is 14 amino acids. Looked up from germline, CDR1 is MDHEN and CDR2 is SYDVKM. The CDR3: CASSQGGSVETQYF. The CDR3 DNA sequence: TGTGCCAGCAGTCAAGGGGGCTCGGTGGAGACCCAGTACTTC.

The V call is TRBV6-2 or TRBV6-3, the J call TRBJ1-2; TRBD1 matches 7 bases. The V and J ends lost 5 bases and 5 bases, in that order; junction bases with no gene match: 8. The CDR3 consists of 14 residues. Per germline, CDR1 MNHEY and CDR2 SVGEGT. Written as DNA, the CDR3 is TGTGCCAGCAGTCGAAGGGGACAGATTTATGGCTACACCTTC. It codes for CASSRRGQIYGYTF.

A remark on this clonotype: Possible read error: a much larger clone is one base away. The rearrangement links TRBV3-1 to TRBJ2-1, with D tentatively TRBD1 or TRBD2 (5 bases each). The length of the CDR3 is 14 residues. Germline CDR1 LGHDT, CDR2 YNNKEL (reference sequence). Trimming took off 1 base at V and 8 bases at J, with 12 bases between the two ends. In nucleotides, the CDR3 is TGTGCCAGCAGCCAAGGAGGGGTCCTCGATGAGCAGTTCTTC. This gives the protein CASSQGGVLDEQFF.

This clonotype was counted between two and nine times. The chain combines TRBV9 with TRBJ2-3; either TRBD1 or TRBD2 may supply D (5 bases each). This CDR3 is built from 17 residues. Germline assignment: CDR1 SGDLS and CDR2 YYNGEE. The ends were cut back, 4 bases at V and 1 base at J, with 19 bases in the middle. CDR3 sequence reads: CASSPHEGPYRTDTQYF. CDR3 in DNA: TGTGCCAGCAGCCCCCATGAGGGGCCCTATCGCACAGATACGCAGTATTTT. Full variable domain (remainder filled in from reference TRBV9 and TRBJ2-3): DSGVTQTPKHLITATGQRVTLRCSPRSGDLSVYWYQQSLDQGLQFLIQYYNGEERAKGNILERFSAQQFPDLHSELNLSSLELGDSALYFCASSPHEGPYRTDTQYFGPGTRLTVL.

The chain has TRBV20-1 and TRBJ2-5; 7 bases map to TRBD1. The CDR3 has 15 residues. Trimming cost V 2 bases and J 8 bases; bases outside gene matches: 14. The germline gives CDR1 DFQATT, CDR2 SNEGSKA (reference sequence). In DNA form, the CDR3 reads TGCAGTGCTAGACCTGAGGGGACAGATGAGAGAACCCAGTACTTC. Translated, it gives CSARPEGTDERTQYF.

V usage is TRBV20-1 and J usage is TRBJ2-7, with TRBD2 identical over 12 bases. The CDR3 is 14 amino acids. The germline gives CDR1 DFQATT, CDR2 SNEGSKA (reference sequence). V lost 1 base, J lost 6 bases, and 4 bases stayed unmatched. This CDR3 is CSARAWTSGTEQYF. CDR3 coding DNA: TGCAGTGCTAGAGCTTGGACTAGCGGGACCGAGCAGTACTTC.

This clonotype occurred many times. The chain employs TRBV18 and TRBJ2-2; D may match TRBD1 or TRBD2 (5 bases each). CDR3 length: 14 amino acids. Germline CDR1 KGHSH, CDR2 LQKENI. Trimming removed 7 bases at V and 2 bases at J, with 11 bases between. The CDR3 nucleotides are TGTGCCAGCTTCCGGGACCCAAACACCGGGGAGCTGTTTTTT. This translates into CASFRDPNTGELFF.

J is TRBJ1-1 and V is TRBV29-1; no clear D. This CDR3 has 13 residues. With 4 bases removed from V and 0 bases from J, the gap between germline ends came to 9 bases. Germline V lookup: CDR1 SQVTM, CDR2 ANQGSEA. The CDR3, as DNA: TGCAGCGTTGCGGGGAAAATGAACACTGAAGCTTTCTTT. Its protein product is CSVAGKMNTEAFF.

V and J are TRBV20-1 and TRBJ2-1; tentative D call: TRBD2 (5 bases). From germline, CDR1 is DFQATT and CDR2 SNEGSKA (reference sequence). This CDR3 has 14 residues. Trimming stripped 1 base from V and 5 bases from J, with 12 bases between. The CDR3 loop reads CSARGFRGDNEQFF. Written as DNA, the CDR3 is TGCAGTGCTAGAGGTTTTCGGGGAGACAATGAGCAGTTCTTC.

This clonotype turned up a few times. The rearrangement links TRBV20-1 to TRBJ2-7, with D possibly matching TRBD1 (5 bases). CDR3 length: 12 residues. Germline V gene lookup returns CDR1 DFQATT and CDR2 SNEGSKA (reference sequence). Trimming pared 6 bases from V and 1 base from J, leaving 10 bases between. CDR3 loop: CSAYRLSYEQYF. The CDR3 bases are TGCAGTGCGTACAGGCTTTCCTACGAGCAGTACTTC.

This clonotype was seen a handful of times. V is TRBV9 and J is TRBJ2-3, with D maybe TRBD2 (6 bases). This CDR3 comprises 15 residues. Trimming pared 6 bases from V and 4 bases from J, leaving 18 bases between. Germline CDR1 and CDR2: SGDLS and YYNGEE. For the CDR3, the DNA is TGTGCCAGCACAGGAGACGGGGGTGGAGCAGATACGCAGTATTTT. Encoded protein: CASTGDGGGADTQYF. The variable domain in full, with the rest retrieved from reference TRBV9 and TRBJ2-3, is DSGVTQTPKHLITATGQRVTLRCSPRSGDLSVYWYQQSLDQGLQFLIQYYNGEERAKGNILERFSAQQFPDLHSELNLSSLELGDSALYFCASTGDGGGADTQYFGPGTRLTVL.

CDR3 sequence reads: CASSGQTSVGELFF. The CDR3 DNA follows: TGCGCCAGCAGTGGCCAGACCTCGGTCGGGGAGCTGTTTTTT. The chain couples TRBV4-1 to TRBJ2-2; no reliable D call. This CDR3 has 14 residues. Germline CDR1 MGHRA, CDR2 YSYEKL. The V end lost 6 bases, the J end lost 7 bases, and 15 bases lay between the germline ends.

V usage is TRBV6-1 and J usage is TRBJ1-5; no clear D. This CDR3 is built from 15 residues. Per germline, CDR1 MNHNS and CDR2 SASEGT. V was trimmed by 4 bases and J by 3 bases, leaving 13 bases between them. The CDR3 reads CASSAFGRNNQPQHF. CDR3 nucleotides: TGTGCCAGCAGTGCCTTCGGACGGAACAATCAGCCCCAGCATTTT.

The rearrangement joins TRBV4-2 to TRBJ2-4; the D is unclear. The V end was cut by 0 bases, the J end by 9 bases, with 12 bases between. CDR1 and CDR2 from the germline V gene are LGHNA and YNFKEQ. The CDR3 extends over 14 amino acids. CDR3 DNA: TGTGCCAGCAGCCAAGAGGAAGAAACCGCCATTCAGTACTTC. Its protein product is CASSQEEETAIQYF.

This clonotype was observed a few times. The chain has TRBV27 and TRBJ2-5, with D perhaps TRBD2 (5 bases). The last part of the DNA fits TRBJ2-4 better; the J call may be wrong. Germline V gene sequence: CDR1 MNHEY, CDR2 SMNVEV (reference sequence). This CDR3 is 14 amino acids long. As DNA, the CDR3 is TGTGCCAGCAGTTTATCGACGGGGTCGAACATTCAGTACTTC. Protein product: CASSLSTGSNIQYF.

This clonotype appeared a few times. The chain recombines TRBV21-1 with TRBJ1-2. TRBV21-1 is termed a pseudogene. The CDR3 runs to 16 residues. CDR3 DNA sequence: TGTGCCAGCAGCAAAGGGGATCGGGGAACTAACTATGGCTACACCTTC. This translates into CASSKGDRGTNYGYTF.

This clonotype was seen more than once but under ten times. The V and J genes are TRBV5-5 and TRBJ2-1; no firm D call. Germline CDR1 is SGHKS and CDR2 is YYEKEE (reference sequence). V was trimmed by 0 bases and J by 4 bases, leaving 8 bases between them. This CDR3 has 14 residues. The CDR3 coding sequence is TGTGCCAGCAGCTTGGCTGCTGAATACAATGAGCAGTTCTTC. Protein: CASSLAAEYNEQFF.